The clone carrying this T cell receptor (beta chain) has at least ten counts. Its target is not known. TCRdb passed the reads through MiXCR, listing each CDR3 protein once. Among some 120,000 distinct CDR3 sequences listed, around 9.1% were seen once. This CDR3 contains 17 residues. V lost 5 bases, J lost 9 bases, and 16 bases stayed unmatched. The V gene's germline CDR1 is SEHNR and CDR2 FQNEAQ (reference sequence). The data derive from a study of T cell repertoires in cytomegalovirus infection. Turning to the study itself: CMV infection together with matching HLA type was indicated by public TCR beta signatures.

General study results and limits: CMV carriers having the relevant HLA were flagged by cumulative public TCR beta family frequency.

This sequence was found in a human donor in good health (CMV status not recorded). Some clones in this sample may be carry-over from other donors' samples. V is TRBV7-9 and J is TRBJ2-1; 10 nucleotides agree with TRBD2. What was sequenced was PBMCs, sequenced either directly or after in vitro stimulation (not recorded which). The DNA of the CDR3 is TGTGCCAGCAGCCCTCCCCGGGGAGCGGGAGGGCCGGGTGAGCAGTTCTTC. It translates to CASSPPRGAGGPGEQFF. Filled out from reference TRBV7-9 and TRBJ2-1, the complete variable domain reads DTGVSQNPRHKITKRGQNVTFRCDPISEHNRLYWYRQTLGQGPEFLTYFQNEAQLEKSRLLSDRFSAERPKGSFSTLEIQRTEQGDSAMYLCASSPPRGAGGPGEQFFGPGTRLTVL.